The 10 T cell receptor beta chains presented below share a single source sample, sequenced in a study of shared T cell receptors in the human thymus listed by TCRdb under 2021. The library was produced with the immunoSEQ multiplex PCR assay. TCRdb re-hosts the immuneACCESS table, in-frame sequences only. Its copies lack some clones; in the studies checked, an unresolved V gene accounts for under half of them, and the cause for the rest is not known. In this sample the table shows about 540,000 clones, around 78% of which occur a single time. The ten largest clones add up to about 0.013% of the sample. These data were likewise used in another study, on human thymus T cells.

The sample was thymocytes. The receptor source for this set is a boy younger than two with a congenital heart defect. Donor details come from another sample of the same person, matched by shared clones.

The chain couples TRBV30 to TRBJ2-3, with 9 positions matching TRBD2. The J segment lost 0 bases and the V segment lost 7 bases, leaving 5 bases of the junction unmatched. CDR1 GTSNPN and CDR2 SVGIG come from the germline V gene (reference sequence). The CDR3 has 14 amino acids. The chain's CDR3 is CAYGLARSTDTQYF. The CDR3 bases are TGTGCCTACGGACTAGCGCGTAGCACAGATACGCAGTATTTT.

The V gene is TRBV6-6, the J gene TRBJ2-7; TRBD1 agrees at 9 bases. Germline CDR1 MNHNY, CDR2 SVGAGI (reference sequence). The CDR3 covers 16 residues. With 6 bases clipped from V and 3 bases from J, the junction kept 12 bases outside the gene matches. The CDR3 DNA is TGTGCCAGCAGCCTCATTGGGACAGGGAGATTCTACGAGCAGTACTTC. Its translation is CASSLIGTGRFYEQYF.

V gene TRBV10-2 combines with J gene TRBJ1-1; 11 bases are a match to TRBD1. Germline loops: CDR1 WSHSY, CDR2 SAAADI. The trim removed 10 bases at V and 2 bases at J, leaving 6 bases unmatched. The CDR3 is made up of 14 amino acids. The DNA of the CDR3 is TGCGCCACCGGACAGGGGGCGTGCAACACTGAAGCTTTCTTT. It is translated as CATGQGACNTEAFF.

This chain joins TRBV19 and TRBJ1-1; D is perhaps TRBD1 (6 bases). The CDR3 has 16 residues. The V gene lost 8 bases and the J gene lost 6 bases, with 25 bases spanning the gap. Germline CDR1 and CDR2: LNHDA and SQIVND (reference sequence). The CDR3 nucleotides are TGTGCCAGTCTCCGGGGGGCGGGTGAGGGTAAAGCTGAAGCTTTCTTT. The encoded protein is CASLRGAGEGKAEAFF.

The chain employs TRBV7-8 and TRBJ2-3; unclear D gene. The CDR3 is 16 amino acids. Trimming removed 5 bases from V and 2 bases from J, with 17 bases in between. CDR1 is SGHVS, CDR2 FQNEAQ, per germline. CDR3 DNA: TGTGCCAGCAGCCCCATAAGTGTGCGGTTCACAGATACGCAGTATTTT. Amino acid sequence: CASSPISVRFTDTQYF.

The chain combines TRBV28 with TRBJ2-2; 7 positions agree with TRBD2. The germline gives CDR1 MDHEN, CDR2 SYDVKM. The J segment lost 0 bases and the V segment lost 6 bases, leaving 4 bases of the junction unmatched. The length of the CDR3 is 15 residues. CDR3 amino acids: CASSAGLPNTGELFF. Here the CDR3 DNA reads TGTGCCAGCAGCGCGGGACTACCGAACACCGGGGAGCTGTTTTTT.

This clone was detected a few times. V is TRBV4-1 and J is TRBJ1-3; D remains ambiguous. Trimming took 0 bases from V and 0 from J, leaving 9 bases between them. The CDR3 is 16 amino acids. The germline CDR1 and CDR2 sequences are MGHRA and YSYEKL. CDR3 protein: CASSQEAWSSGNTIYF. Written as DNA, the CDR3 is TGCGCCAGCAGCCAAGAAGCGTGGAGCTCTGGAAACACCATATATTTT.

The V call is TRBV27, the J call TRBJ2-7, with D tentatively TRBD1 (6 bases). This CDR3 region has 14 residues. Trimming removed 7 bases from V and 2 bases from J, with 15 bases in between. CDR1 and CDR2 from the germline V gene are MNHEY and SMNVEV (reference sequence). In nucleotides, the CDR3 is TGTGCCAGCACTACGCCCCGGACAGCCTACGAGCAGTACTTC. It encodes CASTTPRTAYEQYF.

This clone showed up just a few times. The gene calls are TRBV19 and TRBJ2-1, with 11 bases aligning to TRBD2. The V gene end was trimmed by 6 bases and the J gene end by 8 bases; junction bases not matched to a gene: 15. Per the germline V gene, CDR1 is LNHDA and CDR2 is SQIVND (reference sequence). This CDR3 has 17 amino acids. CDR3 loop: CASSPETSGMGIDEQFF. In nucleotides, the CDR3 is TGTGCCAGTAGCCCTGAGACTAGCGGGATGGGAATCGATGAGCAGTTCTTC.

The CDR3 protein is CASKGQGGNQPQHF. As DNA, the CDR3 is TGTGCCAGCAAGGGACAGGGGGGCAATCAGCCCCAGCATTTT. The chain links TRBV6-5 to TRBJ1-5; 11 nucleotides match TRBD1. There are 14 residues in the CDR3. Germline values: CDR1 MNHEY, CDR2 SVGAGI. V shed 7 bases and J 2 bases; nucleotides not matched to a gene: 1.